The clone carrying this T cell receptor beta chain was counted between two and nine times. What it binds is unknown. The entry originates in a study of T-cell memory formation after mild COVID-19. For the study at large: There were largely donor-specific TCR clusters.

Study findings and constraints: Among clones contracting day 15 to 85, CD4/CD8 was balanced, whereas later expanders leaned CD4+. Confirmation was lacking for SARS-CoV-2 specificity of second-wave clones that peaked on day 37.

Sample barcodes and UMIs were carried by the TCR alpha and TCR beta cDNA libraries that 5'RACE generated with constant-segment primers. One entry per CDR3 protein, called by TCRdb with MiXCR from the 5' RACE reads. The sample holds roughly 240,000 distinct CDR3 sequences, 16% seen once. This sequence was found in a man younger than 30 who had mild COVID-19 (a few samples of this study predate the infection). Cell type and time point are not known. Sequencing was carried out using PBMCs or a T cell subset sorted from them (not recorded which).

CDR3 region: CASRSNRGPTEAFF. The CDR3 DNA sequence: TGTGCCAGCAGATCAAACAGGGGACCCACTGAAGCTTTCTTT. The chain joins TRBV7-2 to TRBJ1-1, with 7 nucleotides matching TRBD1. The germline V gene has CDR1 SGHTA and CDR2 FQGNSA. The length of the CDR3 is 14 residues. V shed 6 bases, J shed 4 bases, and the junction held 8 bases outside the gene matches.